The 29 T cell receptor beta chains presented below share a single source sample, sequenced in a study of blood T cell repertoires in COVID-19. Profiled with immunoSEQ multiplex PCR; TCRdb holds only in-frame clones, not every one. The data contain about 230,000 clones, over 75% of them singletons. Sequenced: peripheral blood. These receptors were obtained from a man in his fifties with COVID-19, enrolled during active disease.

V and J are TRBV29-1 and TRBJ2-3, with 15 nucleotides matching TRBD2. The CDR3 is made up of 14 amino acids. CDR1 is SQVTM, CDR2 ANQGSEA, per germline. Trimming took 6 bases from V and 5 from J; bases not matched to a gene: 3. The CDR3 is CSVGTSGGLDTQYF. CDR3 in DNA: TGCAGCGTGGGGACTAGCGGGGGGTTAGATACGCAGTATTTT.

The V and J genes are TRBV7-3 and TRBJ2-1, with TRBD1 identical over 9 bases. Germline V gene data show CDR1 as SGHTA and CDR2 as FQGTGA. V lost 3 bases, J lost 10 bases, and 7 bases stayed unmatched. The CDR3 loop spans 14 amino acids. In DNA form, the CDR3 reads TGTGCCAGCAGCTTGGGACAGGGAAGTTGGGAGCAGTTCTTC. Its protein product is CASSLGQGSWEQFF.

In DNA, the CDR3 is TGTGCCAGCAGTGTAAGTCAGGGGATCAACGAGCAGTACTTC. It is translated as CASSVSQGINEQYF. V usage is TRBV2 and J usage is TRBJ2-7; D may be TRBD1 (6 bases). Germline CDR1 is SNHLY and CDR2 is FYNNEI. Trimming stripped 4 bases from V and 5 bases from J, with 15 bases between. The CDR3 contains 14 residues.

The rearrangement joins TRBV27 to TRBJ2-7; a weak D match, TRBD1 (5 bases). Germline assignment: CDR1 MNHEY and CDR2 SMNVEV (reference sequence). This CDR3 comprises 14 residues. Trimming pared 4 bases from V and 2 bases from J, leaving 12 bases between. CDR3 DNA sequence: TGTGCCAGCAGTTCCCTTGGCAGGGCCTACGAGCAGTACTTC. Its protein is CASSSLGRAYEQYF.

This rearrangement joins TRBV19 to TRBJ2-5, with 7 bases fitting TRBD1. CDR1 is LNHDA, CDR2 SQIVND, per germline (reference sequence). V gave up 4 bases and J gave up 2 bases; unmatched junction bases: 4. CDR3 length: 14 amino acids. CDR3 sequence reads: CASSNRDSQETQYF. The CDR3 bases are TGTGCCAGTAGTAACCGGGACAGTCAAGAGACCCAGTACTTC.

The chain couples TRBV29-1 to TRBJ2-3; TRBD2 aligns across 9 bases. Germline lookup yields CDR1 SQVTM and CDR2 ANQGSEA. Trimming cost V 6 bases and J 0 bases; bases outside gene matches: 4. The CDR3 is 14 residues long. The CDR3 here is CSVFSGGSTDTQYF. Written as DNA, the CDR3 is TGCAGCGTGTTTAGCGGGGGAAGCACAGATACGCAGTATTTT.

The chain is built from TRBV18 and TRBJ1-2; D gene ambiguous. The germline gives CDR1 KGHSH, CDR2 LQKENI. V shed 3 bases and J shed 8 bases, with 13 bases lying between them. This CDR3 has 13 residues. In DNA form, the CDR3 reads TGTGCCAGCTCACCGATCGGGGAACAGGGCTACACCTTC. Protein product: CASSPIGEQGYTF.

The V gene is TRBV7-6, the J gene TRBJ1-6; no clear D. With 5 bases removed from V and 0 bases from J, the gap between germline ends came to 14 bases. The CDR3 sequence is 17 residues long. Germline V CDR1 and CDR2: SGHVS, FNYEAQ. The DNA of the CDR3 is TGTGCCAGCAGCCAGTGGCCGGGGAGCTCCTATAATTCACCCCTCCACTTT. Its protein product is CASSQWPGSSYNSPLHF.

This chain joins TRBV4-1 and TRBJ2-7, with 8 bases lining up with TRBD1. Trimming took 5 bases from V and 6 from J; bases not matched to a gene: 12. Germline V lookup: CDR1 MGHRA, CDR2 YSYEKL. This CDR3 has 15 amino acids. The CDR3 here is CASSLTGGPGGEQYF. Here the CDR3 DNA reads TGCGCCAGCAGCTTAACAGGGGGACCCGGGGGCGAGCAGTACTTC.

This clone was detected only once. Here the CDR3 DNA reads TGTGCCAGCAGCTTCGCCCGGGACACTTTCTATGGCTACACCTTC. Translating gives CASSFARDTFYGYTF. This rearrangement joins TRBV7-2 to TRBJ1-2, with a weak D call TRBD1 (6 bases). From germline, CDR1 is SGHTA and CDR2 FQGNSA. CDR3 size: 15 residues. V dropped 3 bases and J dropped 4 bases, with 15 bases sitting between them.

V usage is TRBV5-6 and J usage is TRBJ1-1; 7 positions match TRBD1. V was pared by 1 base and J by 4 bases, with 7 bases of the junction left unmatched. In germline, CDR1 is SGHDT, CDR2 YYEEEE. CDR3 length equals 15 residues. The DNA for the CDR3 is TGTGCCAGCAGCTTGTTCCAGGGGGTAATCACTGAAGCTTTCTTT. Its translation: CASSLFQGVITEAFF.

V and J are TRBV9 and TRBJ2-5; the match to TRBD2 covers 11 bases. The germline CDR1 and CDR2 sequences are SGDLS and YYNGEE. V lost 4 bases, J lost 4 bases, and 9 bases stayed unmatched. CDR3 length: 16 residues. CDR3: CASSTRTSGRGETQYF. Written as DNA, the CDR3 is TGTGCCAGCAGCACTAGGACTAGCGGGCGCGGAGAGACCCAGTACTTC. Looking up the rest from reference TRBV9 and TRBJ2-5 gives the full variable domain: DSGVTQTPKHLITATGQRVTLRCSPRSGDLSVYWYQQSLDQGLQFLIQYYNGEERAKGNILERFSAQQFPDLHSELNLSSLELGDSALYFCASSTRTSGRGETQYFGPGTRLLVL.

The chain uses TRBV5-4 and TRBJ2-1; 9 positions match TRBD1. Trimming at V came to 3 bases and at J to 2 bases, leaving 9 bases not matched to a gene. Looked up from germline, CDR1 is SGHNT and CDR2 is YYREEE (reference sequence). The CDR3 consists of 17 residues. CDR3 amino acids: CASSWGVDRGTYNEQFF. CDR3 bases: TGTGCCAGCAGCTGGGGGGTTGACAGGGGGACCTACAATGAGCAGTTCTTC.

As to this clone: The sample has other DNA sequences that encode this CDR3 too. This chain links TRBV12-3 or TRBV12-4 with TRBJ2-7, with D unresolved. The CDR3 is 13 residues long. Trimming took off 2 bases at V and 1 base at J, with 6 bases between the two ends. The CDR3 nucleotides are TGTGCCAGCAGTTTAACTGCGTCCTACGAGCAGTACTTC. Amino acids: CASSLTASYEQYF.

This sequence joins TRBV4-2 and TRBJ2-7, with 10 bases matching TRBD1. CDR1 and CDR2 from the germline V gene are LGHNA and YNFKEQ. Losses at the gene ends were 2 bases for V and 7 bases for J; bases not matched to a gene: 8. This CDR3 spans 15 amino acids. The chain's CDR3 is CASSQRQGASIEQYF. The CDR3 DNA follows: TGTGCCAGCAGCCAAAGACAGGGGGCTTCTATTGAGCAGTACTTC.

This clone occurred a few times. The chain links TRBV5-5 to TRBJ1-3; maybe TRBD1 (5 bases). The CDR3 has 17 residues. Looked up from germline, CDR1 is SGHKS and CDR2 is YYEKEE (reference sequence). V was clipped by 2 bases and J by 0 bases, with 15 bases between them. CDR3 in DNA: TGTGCCAGCAGCTTTATTACAGGAGATAGCTCTGGAAACACCATATATTTT. Protein product: CASSFITGDSSGNTIYF.

This chain joins TRBV4-3 and TRBJ2-7; tentatively, D is TRBD1 (5 bases). Germline V CDR1 and CDR2: LGHNA, YSLEER. This CDR3 is built from 13 residues. Between the trimmed V and J ends, which lost 1 base and 5 bases, there was a span of 9 bases. This chain's CDR3 is CASSQAAGHEQYF. In DNA, the CDR3 is TGCGCCAGCAGCCAAGCGGCAGGGCACGAGCAGTACTTC.

J is TRBJ2-7 and V is TRBV2, with D perhaps TRBD1 (7 bases). V lost 6 bases to trimming and J lost 2 bases, with 17 bases between them. The CDR3 covers 15 residues. CDR1 is SNHLY and CDR2 is FYNNEI in the germline V gene. The CDR3: CASRGGTVSPYEQYF. Written as DNA, the CDR3 is TGTGCCAGCAGAGGGGGGACAGTGAGCCCCTACGAGCAGTACTTC. Full variable domain (outside the CDR3, taken from reference TRBV2 and TRBJ2-7): EPEVTQTPSHQVTQMGQEVILRCVPISNHLYFYWYRQILGQKVEFLVSFYNNEISEKSEIFDDQFSVERPDGSNFTLKIRSTKLEDSAMYFCASRGGTVSPYEQYFGPGTRLTVT.

This chain links TRBV28 with TRBJ2-7; TRBD2 aligns across 7 bases. The V gene end was trimmed by 10 bases and the J gene end by 4 bases; junction bases not matched to a gene: 16. CDR3 size: 15 residues. CDR1 is MDHEN and CDR2 is SYDVKM in the germline V gene. The DNA of the CDR3 is TGTGCCACTTTTTTGGGTACGGGGGGTGGTTACGAGCAGTACTTC. This sequence encodes CATFLGTGGGYEQYF.

V and J are TRBV27 and TRBJ1-5, with 7 bases lining up with TRBD1. The trim removed 5 bases at V and 5 bases at J, leaving 6 bases unmatched. This CDR3 contains 14 residues. Per the germline V gene, CDR1 is MNHEY and CDR2 is SMNVEV (reference sequence). The CDR3 here is CASSKNRGDQPQHF. CDR3 nucleotides: TGTGCCAGCAGTAAAAACAGGGGAGATCAGCCCCAGCATTTT.

The chain uses TRBV5-5 and TRBJ1-4; no reliable D call. CDR3 size: 15 residues. Germline CDR1 and CDR2: SGHKS and YYEKEE (reference sequence). The ends were cut back, 4 bases at V and 4 bases at J, with 14 bases in the middle. CDR3 loop: CASSVQTRDNEKLFF. In DNA form, the CDR3 reads TGTGCCAGCAGCGTCCAGACGAGGGATAATGAAAAACTGTTTTTT. The full variable domain, in which reference TRBV5-5 and TRBJ1-4 provide the parts outside the CDR3, is DAGVTQSPTHLIKTRGQQVTLRCSPISGHKSVSWYQQVLGQGPQFIFQYYEKEERGRGNFPDRFSARQFPNYSSELNVNALLLGDSALYLCASSVQTRDNEKLFFGSGTQLSVL.

Comment on this clone: Mismatch with germline at one junction end may stem from a read error. The chain combines TRBV7-7 with TRBJ2-2; 9 positions match TRBD2. Germline V lookup: CDR1 SSHAT, CDR2 FNYEAQ (reference sequence). CDR3 size: 16 residues. CDR3 amino acids: CASSLAAGGNTGELFF. Written as DNA, the CDR3 is TGTGCTAGCAGCTTAGCAGCGGGGGGGAACACCGGGGAGCTGTTTTTT.

The chain couples TRBV7-3 to TRBJ1-2; 7 bases match TRBD1. V was clipped by 4 bases and J by 6 bases; unmatched bases: 2. The CDR3 extends over 12 amino acids. The germline V gene has CDR1 SGHTA and CDR2 FQGTGA. This CDR3 is CASSSQGDGYTF. In nucleotides, the CDR3 is TGTGCCAGCAGCTCGCAGGGGGATGGCTACACCTTC.

J is TRBJ1-5 and V is TRBV2, with D tentatively TRBD1 (5 bases). Germline CDR1 and CDR2: SNHLY and FYNNEI. This CDR3 contains 16 residues. Trimming took 6 bases from V and 0 from J, leaving 15 bases between them. CDR3 residues: CASREGTGNSNQPQHF. The CDR3 DNA follows: TGTGCCAGCAGGGAGGGGACCGGTAATAGCAATCAGCCCCAGCATTTT.

CDR3 bases: TGTGCCAGTAGTAGGACAGGAAACACTGAAGCTTTCTTT. Its protein product is CASSRTGNTEAFF. The V gene is TRBV19, the J gene TRBJ1-1, with 7 bases lining up with TRBD1. The CDR3 spans 13 residues. The trim removed 4 bases at V and 2 bases at J, leaving 1 base unmatched. Looked up from germline, CDR1 is LNHDA and CDR2 is SQIVND (reference sequence).

The genes are TRBV6-2 or TRBV6-3 and TRBJ2-5; 16 bases are shared with TRBD2. The CDR3 covers 17 residues. Per germline, CDR1 MNHEY and CDR2 SVGEGT. V was clipped by 1 base and J by 5 bases; unmatched bases: 4. In DNA form, the CDR3 reads TGTGCCAGCAGTTACTTCGGGACTAGCGGGGGGGCGGAGACCCAGTACTTC. This gives the protein CASSYFGTSGGAETQYF.

CDR3 residues: CASNLQGGGNTEAFF. CDR3 DNA: TGTGCCAGCAACCTACAGGGGGGAGGGAACACTGAAGCTTTCTTT. V is TRBV2 and J is TRBJ1-1; 8 nucleotides line up with TRBD1. Germline CDR1 and CDR2: SNHLY and FYNNEI. This CDR3 region has 15 residues. V dropped 7 bases and J dropped 1; count of bases not matched to a gene: 8.

This clone has more than one count but fewer than ten. J is TRBJ2-1 and V is TRBV6-1; 7 bases are a match to TRBD1. This CDR3 is 15 amino acids long. Germline V gives CDR1 MNHNS, CDR2 SASEGT. V dropped 0 bases and J dropped 3; count of bases not matched to a gene: 2. This chain's CDR3 is CASSEAGGSYNEQFF. The CDR3 nucleotides read TGTGCCAGCAGTGAAGCAGGGGGCAGCTACAATGAGCAGTTCTTC.

The J gene is TRBJ2-2, the V gene TRBV4-1; TRBD2 might be the D (5 bases). The CDR3 covers 15 residues. The germline V and J ends were trimmed by 1 base and 3 bases, with 9 bases remaining between them. Germline values: CDR1 MGHRA, CDR2 YSYEKL. The CDR3 DNA is TGCGCCAGCAGCCAAGGAGGGCAGTACACCGGGGAGCTGTTTTTT. It is translated as CASSQGGQYTGELFF.